This entry describes one T cell receptor (beta chain). Original analysis: Amplification of reference gene primers provided the estimated nucleated cell counts. Clones were sequenced by immunoSEQ multiplex PCR, and TCRdb holds only the in-frame ones, with some missing. That table supplies the V and J calls and clone size; D and trimming were determined from the DNA. The sample carries roughly 180,000 clones, around four fifths recorded once. These data originate in a study of blood T cell repertoires in COVID-19. Across the study: Both acute and convalescent COVID-19 samples were obtained from the United States, Italy and Spain. The analysed material was cDNA or gDNA that came from T cells, B-cell-depleted T cells, or PBMCs.

V lost 7 bases and J lost 1; bases outside the gene matches: 7. Germline values: CDR1 KGHDR, CDR2 SFDVKD. The CDR3 runs 16 residues. This receptor was taken from a woman aged 30 to 39 with acute or convalescent COVID-19. The chain recombines TRBV24-1 with TRBJ2-2, with 8 bases aligning to TRBD1. Specimen: peripheral blood. The CDR3 sequence: CATRGTGTGNTGELFF. As DNA, the CDR3 is TGTGCCACCAGAGGGACCGGGACAGGGAACACCGGGGAGCTGTTTTTT.